The entry that follows covers one TCR beta chain sequence. V lost 5 bases, J lost 2 bases, and 6 bases stayed unmatched. This CDR3 contains 14 residues. Germline assignment: CDR1 MDHEN and CDR2 SYDVKM. The data derive from a study of cytomegalovirus exposure and HLA in healthy donors. The study ran its PCR with 60 Vbeta and 13 Jbeta primers. Source study methods: Later analysis identified approximately 88 million unique TCR beta chains, approximately 11 million shared. Sequencing was performed with immunoSEQ multiplex PCR; in TCRdb, only in-frame clones are kept and a portion is missing. V and J calls plus clone size are reproduced from that table; the DNA served to infer D and trimming. Here the sample spans about 130,000 clones, roughly four fifths being singletons.

This receptor was taken from a woman between 40 and 50 years old in good health and CMV-seropositive. The sample taken for sequencing was PBMCs. The chain employs TRBV28 and TRBJ2-7, with 7 bases aligning to TRBD1. The CDR3 sequence is CASSPPGTAYEQYF. DNA for the CDR3: TGTGCCAGCAGTCCACCCGGGACAGCCTACGAGCAGTACTTC.